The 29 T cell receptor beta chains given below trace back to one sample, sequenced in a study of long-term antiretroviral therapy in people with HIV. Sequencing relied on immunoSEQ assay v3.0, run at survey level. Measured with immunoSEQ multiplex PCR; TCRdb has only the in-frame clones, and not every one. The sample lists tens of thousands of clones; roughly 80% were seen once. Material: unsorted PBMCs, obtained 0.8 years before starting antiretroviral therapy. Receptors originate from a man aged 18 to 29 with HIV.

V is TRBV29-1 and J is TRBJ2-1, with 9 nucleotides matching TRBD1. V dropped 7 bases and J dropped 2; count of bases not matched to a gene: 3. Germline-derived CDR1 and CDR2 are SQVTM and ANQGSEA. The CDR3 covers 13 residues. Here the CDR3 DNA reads TGCAGCGGAGGGGACAGGGCCTACAATGAGCAGTTCTTC. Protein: CSGGDRAYNEQFF.

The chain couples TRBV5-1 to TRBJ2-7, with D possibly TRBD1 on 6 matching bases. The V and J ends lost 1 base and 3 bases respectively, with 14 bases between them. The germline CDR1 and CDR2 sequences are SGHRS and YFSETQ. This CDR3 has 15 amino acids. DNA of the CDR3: TGCGCCAGCAGCTTGACGGGACAAGGCTACTACGAGCAGTACTTC. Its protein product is CASSLTGQGYYEQYF.

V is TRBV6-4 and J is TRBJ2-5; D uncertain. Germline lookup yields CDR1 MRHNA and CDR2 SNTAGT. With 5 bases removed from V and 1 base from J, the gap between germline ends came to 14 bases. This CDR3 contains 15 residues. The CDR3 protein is CASSPSADGQETQYF. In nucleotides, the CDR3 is TGTGCCAGCAGTCCAAGCGCGGACGGCCAAGAGACCCAGTACTTC.

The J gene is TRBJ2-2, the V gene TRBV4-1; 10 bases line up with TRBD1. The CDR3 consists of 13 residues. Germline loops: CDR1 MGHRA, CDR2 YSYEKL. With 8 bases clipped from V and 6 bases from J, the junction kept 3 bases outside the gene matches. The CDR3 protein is CASGGQGAGELFF. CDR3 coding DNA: TGCGCCAGCGGCGGACAGGGGGCCGGGGAGCTGTTTTTT.

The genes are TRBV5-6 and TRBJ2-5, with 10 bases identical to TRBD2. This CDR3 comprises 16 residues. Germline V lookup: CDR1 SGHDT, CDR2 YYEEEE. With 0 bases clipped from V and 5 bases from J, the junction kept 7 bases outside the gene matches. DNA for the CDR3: TGTGCCAGCAGCTTGGCCCCAGCGGGGGGGCGGGAGACCCAGTACTTC. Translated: CASSLAPAGGRETQYF.

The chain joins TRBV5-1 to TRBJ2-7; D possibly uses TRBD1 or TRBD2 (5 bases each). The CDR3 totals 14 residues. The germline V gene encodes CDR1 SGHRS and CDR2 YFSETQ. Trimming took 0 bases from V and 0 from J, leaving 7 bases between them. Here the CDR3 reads CASSLAGSSYEQYF. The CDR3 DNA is TGCGCCAGCAGCTTGGCAGGGAGCTCCTACGAGCAGTACTTC.

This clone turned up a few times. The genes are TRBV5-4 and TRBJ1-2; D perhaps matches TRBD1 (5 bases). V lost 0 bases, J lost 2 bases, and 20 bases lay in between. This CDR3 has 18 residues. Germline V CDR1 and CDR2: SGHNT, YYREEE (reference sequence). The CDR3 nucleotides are TGTGCCAGCAGCTTGGGAGAAGGGGCTTATAATGGAAACTATGGCTACACCTTC. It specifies CASSLGEGAYNGNYGYTF.

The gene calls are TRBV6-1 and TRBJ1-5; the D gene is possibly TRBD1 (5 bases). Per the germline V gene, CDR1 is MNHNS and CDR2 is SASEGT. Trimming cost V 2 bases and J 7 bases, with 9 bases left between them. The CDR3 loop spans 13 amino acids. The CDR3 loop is CASSERDRQPQHF. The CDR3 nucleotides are TGTGCCAGCAGTGAAAGAGACAGACAGCCCCAGCATTTT.

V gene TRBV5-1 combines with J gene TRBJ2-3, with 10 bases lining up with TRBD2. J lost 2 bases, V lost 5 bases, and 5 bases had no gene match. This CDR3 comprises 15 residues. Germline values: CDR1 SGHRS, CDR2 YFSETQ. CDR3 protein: CASRLLAGATDTQYF. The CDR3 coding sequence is TGCGCCAGCAGACTCCTAGCGGGGGCCACAGATACGCAGTATTTT. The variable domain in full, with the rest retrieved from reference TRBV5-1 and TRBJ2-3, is KAGVTQTPRYLIKTRGQQVTLSCSPISGHRSVSWYQQTPGQGLQFLFEYFSETQRNKGNFPGRFSGRQFSNSRSEMNVSTLELGDSALYLCASRLLAGATDTQYFGPGTRLTVL.

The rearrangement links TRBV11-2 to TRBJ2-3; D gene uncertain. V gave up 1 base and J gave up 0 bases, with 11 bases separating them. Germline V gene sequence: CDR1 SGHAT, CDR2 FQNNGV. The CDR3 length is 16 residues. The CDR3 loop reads CASSLVVTTSTDTQYF. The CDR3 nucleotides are TGTGCCAGCAGCTTAGTTGTGACAACGAGCACAGATACGCAGTATTTT.

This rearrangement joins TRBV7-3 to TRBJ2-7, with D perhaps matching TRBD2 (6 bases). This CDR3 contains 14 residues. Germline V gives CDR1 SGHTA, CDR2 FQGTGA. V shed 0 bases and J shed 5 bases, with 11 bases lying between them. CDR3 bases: TGTGCCAGCAGCTTAACGGGGGGTAGGGACGAGCAGTACTTC. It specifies CASSLTGGRDEQYF.

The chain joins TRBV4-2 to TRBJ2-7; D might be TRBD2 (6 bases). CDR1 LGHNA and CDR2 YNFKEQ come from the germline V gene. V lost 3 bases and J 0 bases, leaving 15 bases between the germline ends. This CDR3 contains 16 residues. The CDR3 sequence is CASSQARDWDSYEQYF. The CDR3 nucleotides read TGTGCCAGCAGCCAGGCCAGGGACTGGGACTCCTACGAGCAGTACTTC.

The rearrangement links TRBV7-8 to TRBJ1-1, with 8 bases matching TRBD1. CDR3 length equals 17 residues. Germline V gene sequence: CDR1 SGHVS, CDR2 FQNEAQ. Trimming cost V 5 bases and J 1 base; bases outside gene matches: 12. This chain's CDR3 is CASSPPRRQGPNTEAFF. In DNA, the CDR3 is TGTGCCAGCAGCCCACCCCGGAGACAGGGGCCGAACACTGAAGCTTTCTTT.

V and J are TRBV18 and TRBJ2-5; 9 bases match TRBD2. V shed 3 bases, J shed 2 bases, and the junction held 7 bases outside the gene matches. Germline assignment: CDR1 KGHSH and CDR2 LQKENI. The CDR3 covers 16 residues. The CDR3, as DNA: TGTGCCAGCTCACCCCTAAGCGGGGGGACGCAAGAGACCCAGTACTTC. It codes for CASSPLSGGTQETQYF.

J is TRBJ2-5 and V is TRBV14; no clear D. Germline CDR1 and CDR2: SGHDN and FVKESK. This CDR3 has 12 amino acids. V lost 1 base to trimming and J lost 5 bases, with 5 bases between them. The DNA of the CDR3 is TGTGCCAGCAGCCAAGGGGTCGAGACCCAGTACTTC. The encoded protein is CASSQGVETQYF.

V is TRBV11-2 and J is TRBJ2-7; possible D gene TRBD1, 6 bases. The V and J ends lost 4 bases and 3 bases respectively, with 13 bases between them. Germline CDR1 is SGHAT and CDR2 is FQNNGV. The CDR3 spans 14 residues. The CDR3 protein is CASSSLTGNYEQYF. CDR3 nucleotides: TGTGCCAGCAGCTCGCTCACAGGGAACTACGAGCAGTACTTC.

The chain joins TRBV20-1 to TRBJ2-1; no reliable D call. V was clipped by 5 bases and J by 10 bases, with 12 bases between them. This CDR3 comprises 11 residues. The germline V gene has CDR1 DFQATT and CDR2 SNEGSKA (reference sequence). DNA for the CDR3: TGCAGTGCTCCATCGGTCGACGAGCAGTTCTTC. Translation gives CSAPSVDEQFF.

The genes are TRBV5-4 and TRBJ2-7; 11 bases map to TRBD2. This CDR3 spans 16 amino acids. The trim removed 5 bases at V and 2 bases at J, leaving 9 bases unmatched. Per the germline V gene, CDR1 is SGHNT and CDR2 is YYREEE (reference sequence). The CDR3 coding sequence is TGTGCCAGCAGTTCAGGACTAGCGGGTGCGGCCTACGAGCAGTACTTC. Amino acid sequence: CASSSGLAGAAYEQYF.

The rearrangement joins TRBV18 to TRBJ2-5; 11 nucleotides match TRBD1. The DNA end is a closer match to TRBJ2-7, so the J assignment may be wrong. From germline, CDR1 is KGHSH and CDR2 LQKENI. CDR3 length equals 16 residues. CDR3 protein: CASSPRTGGAWDEQYF. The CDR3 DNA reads TGTGCCAGCTCACCCCGGACAGGGGGCGCATGGGACGAGCAGTACTTC.

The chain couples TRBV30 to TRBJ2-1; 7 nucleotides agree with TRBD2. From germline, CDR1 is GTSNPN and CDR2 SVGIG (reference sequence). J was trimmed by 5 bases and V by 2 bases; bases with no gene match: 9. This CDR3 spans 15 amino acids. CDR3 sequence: CAWSNKGLADNEQFF. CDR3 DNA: TGTGCCTGGAGTAACAAAGGGCTAGCGGACAATGAGCAGTTCTTC.

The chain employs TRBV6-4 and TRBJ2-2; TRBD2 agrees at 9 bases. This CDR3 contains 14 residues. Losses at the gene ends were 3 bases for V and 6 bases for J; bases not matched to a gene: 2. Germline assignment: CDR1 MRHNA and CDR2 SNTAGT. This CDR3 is CASSEASGAGELFF. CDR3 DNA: TGTGCCAGCAGTGAGGCTAGCGGGGCCGGGGAGCTGTTTTTT.

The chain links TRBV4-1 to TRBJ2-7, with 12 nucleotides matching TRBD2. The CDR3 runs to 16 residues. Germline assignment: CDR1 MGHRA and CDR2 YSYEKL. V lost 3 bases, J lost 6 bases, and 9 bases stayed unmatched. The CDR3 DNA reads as TGCGCCAGCAGCCAGGTTGGGACTAGCGGGTATTCCGAGCAGTACTTC. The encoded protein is CASSQVGTSGYSEQYF.

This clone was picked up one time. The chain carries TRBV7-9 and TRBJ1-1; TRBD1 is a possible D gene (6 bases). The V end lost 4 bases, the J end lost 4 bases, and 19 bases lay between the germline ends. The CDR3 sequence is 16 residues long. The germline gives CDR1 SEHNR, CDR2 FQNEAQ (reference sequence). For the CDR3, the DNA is TGTGCCAGCAGCTATACCTTGACAGGAGAGGTCACTGAAGCTTTCTTT. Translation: CASSYTLTGEVTEAFF.

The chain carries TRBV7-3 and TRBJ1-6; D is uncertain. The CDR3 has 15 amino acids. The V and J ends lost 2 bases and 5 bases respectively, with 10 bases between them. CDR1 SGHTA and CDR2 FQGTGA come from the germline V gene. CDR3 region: CASSLLGLNNSPLHF. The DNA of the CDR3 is TGTGCCAGCAGCTTATTGGGTCTCAATAATTCACCCCTCCACTTT.

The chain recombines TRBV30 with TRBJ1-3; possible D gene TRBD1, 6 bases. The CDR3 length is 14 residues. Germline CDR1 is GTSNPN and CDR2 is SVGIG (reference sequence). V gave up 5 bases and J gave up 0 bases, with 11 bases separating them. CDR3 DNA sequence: TGTGCCTGGGGAAACAGGGCCTCTGGAAACACCATATATTTT. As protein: CAWGNRASGNTIYF.

The CDR3 sequence is CASSYSRGSTDTQYF. In nucleotides, the CDR3 is TGTGCCAGCAGTTACTCCCGGGGAAGCACAGATACGCAGTATTTT. The chain combines TRBV6-5 with TRBJ2-3, with a possible D match to TRBD2 (5 bases). The V end lost 0 bases, the J end lost 0 bases, and 7 bases lay between the germline ends. Per the germline V gene, CDR1 is MNHEY and CDR2 is SVGAGI. CDR3 length equals 15 residues.

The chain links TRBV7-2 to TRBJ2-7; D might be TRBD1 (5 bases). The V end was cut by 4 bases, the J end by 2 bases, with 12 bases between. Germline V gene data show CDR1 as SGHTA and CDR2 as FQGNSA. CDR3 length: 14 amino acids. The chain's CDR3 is CASSSRTQAYEQYF. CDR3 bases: TGTGCCAGCAGCTCCCGGACACAAGCCTACGAGCAGTACTTC. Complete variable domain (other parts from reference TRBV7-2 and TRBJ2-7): GAGVSQSPSNKVTEKGKDVELRCDPISGHTALYWYRQSLGQGLEFLIYFQGNSAPDKSGLPSDRFSAERTGGSVSTLTIQRTQQEDSAVYLCASSSRTQAYEQYFGPGTRLTVT.

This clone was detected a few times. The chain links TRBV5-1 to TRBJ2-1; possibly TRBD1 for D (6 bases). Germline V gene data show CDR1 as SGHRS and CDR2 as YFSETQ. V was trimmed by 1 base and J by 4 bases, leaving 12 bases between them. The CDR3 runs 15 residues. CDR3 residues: CASSLWDNNYNEQFF. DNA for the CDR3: TGCGCCAGCAGCTTGTGGGACAACAATTACAATGAGCAGTTCTTC.

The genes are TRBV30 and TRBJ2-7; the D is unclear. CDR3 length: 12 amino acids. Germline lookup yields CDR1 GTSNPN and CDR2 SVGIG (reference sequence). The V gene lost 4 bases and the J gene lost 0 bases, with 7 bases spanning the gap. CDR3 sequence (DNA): TGTGCCTGGAAGGCCAACTCCTACGAGCAGTACTTC. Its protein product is CAWKANSYEQYF. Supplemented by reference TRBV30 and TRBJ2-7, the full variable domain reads SQTIHQWPATLVQPVGSPLSLECTVEGTSNPNLYWYRQAAGRGLQLLFYSVGIGQISSEVPQNLSASRPQDRQFILSSKKLLLSDSGFYLCAWKANSYEQYFGPGTRLTVT.